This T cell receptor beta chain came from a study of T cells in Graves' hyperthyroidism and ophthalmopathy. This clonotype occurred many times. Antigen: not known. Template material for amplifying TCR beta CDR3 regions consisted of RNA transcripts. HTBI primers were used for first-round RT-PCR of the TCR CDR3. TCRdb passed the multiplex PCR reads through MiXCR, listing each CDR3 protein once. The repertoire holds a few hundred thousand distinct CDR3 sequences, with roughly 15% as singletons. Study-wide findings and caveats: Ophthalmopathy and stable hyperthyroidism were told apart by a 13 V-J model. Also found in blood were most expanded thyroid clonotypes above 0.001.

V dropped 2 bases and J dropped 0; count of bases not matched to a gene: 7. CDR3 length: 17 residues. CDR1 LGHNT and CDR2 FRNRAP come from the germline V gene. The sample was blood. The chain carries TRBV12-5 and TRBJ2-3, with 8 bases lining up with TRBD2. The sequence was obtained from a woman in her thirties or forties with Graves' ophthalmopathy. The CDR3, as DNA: TGTGCTAGTGGTTTGTGGGCTAGCGGGCGAAGCACAGATACGCAGTATTTT. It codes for CASGLWASGRSTDTQYF.